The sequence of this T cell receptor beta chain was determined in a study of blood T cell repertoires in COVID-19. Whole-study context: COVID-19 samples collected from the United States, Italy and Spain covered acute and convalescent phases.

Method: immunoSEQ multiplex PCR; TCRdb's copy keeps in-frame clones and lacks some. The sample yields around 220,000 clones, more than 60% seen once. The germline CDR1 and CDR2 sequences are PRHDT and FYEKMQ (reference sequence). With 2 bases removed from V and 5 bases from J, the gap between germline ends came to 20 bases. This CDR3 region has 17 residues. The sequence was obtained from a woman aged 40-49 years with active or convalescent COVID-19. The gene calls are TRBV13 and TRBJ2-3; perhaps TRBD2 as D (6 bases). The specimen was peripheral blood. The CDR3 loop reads CASSLKGQEGFLDTQYF. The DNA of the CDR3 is TGTGCCAGCAGCTTAAAGGGGCAGGAGGGGTTTTTAGATACGCAGTATTTT.